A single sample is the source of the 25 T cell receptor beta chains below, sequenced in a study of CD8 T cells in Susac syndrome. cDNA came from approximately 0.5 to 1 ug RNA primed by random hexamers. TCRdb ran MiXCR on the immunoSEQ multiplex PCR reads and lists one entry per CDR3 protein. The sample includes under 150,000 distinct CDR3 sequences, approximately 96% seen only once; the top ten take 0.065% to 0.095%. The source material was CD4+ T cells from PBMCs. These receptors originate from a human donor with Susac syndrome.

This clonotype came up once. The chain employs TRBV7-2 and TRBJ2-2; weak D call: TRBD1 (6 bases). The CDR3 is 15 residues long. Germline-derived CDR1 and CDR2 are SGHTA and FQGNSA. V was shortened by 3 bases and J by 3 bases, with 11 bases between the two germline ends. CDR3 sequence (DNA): TGTGCCAGCAGCTTGAGTGGACAGCACACCGGGGAGCTGTTTTTT. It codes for CASSLSGQHTGELFF.

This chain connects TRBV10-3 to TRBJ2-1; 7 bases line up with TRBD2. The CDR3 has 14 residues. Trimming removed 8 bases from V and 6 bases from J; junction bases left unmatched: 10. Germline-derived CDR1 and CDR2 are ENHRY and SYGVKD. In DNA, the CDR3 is TGTGCCATCGGGAGGAGCGGCGGGGGCAATGAGCAGTTCTTC. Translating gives CAIGRSGGGNEQFF.

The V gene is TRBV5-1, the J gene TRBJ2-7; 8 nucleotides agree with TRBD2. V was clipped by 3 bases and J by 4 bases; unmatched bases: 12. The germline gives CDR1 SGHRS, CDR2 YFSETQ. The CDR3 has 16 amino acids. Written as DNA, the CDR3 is TGCGCCAGCAGCTCGTCCGCTGGGACTAGGGTTTACGAGCAGTACTTC. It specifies CASSSSAGTRVYEQYF.

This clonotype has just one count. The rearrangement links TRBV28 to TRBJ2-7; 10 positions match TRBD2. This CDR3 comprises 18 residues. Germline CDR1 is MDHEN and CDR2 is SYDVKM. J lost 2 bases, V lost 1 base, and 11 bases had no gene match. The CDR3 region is CASSLYGIAGGGAYEQYF. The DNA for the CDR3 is TGTGCCAGCAGTTTATATGGAATAGCGGGAGGTGGGGCCTACGAGCAGTACTTC.

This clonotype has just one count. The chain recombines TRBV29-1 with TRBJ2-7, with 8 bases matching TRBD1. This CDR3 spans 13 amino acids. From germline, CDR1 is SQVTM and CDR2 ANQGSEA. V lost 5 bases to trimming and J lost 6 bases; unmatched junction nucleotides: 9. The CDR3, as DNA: TGCAGCGTTCTCCGGGACAGGCTCTCCGAGCAGTACTTC. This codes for CSVLRDRLSEQYF.

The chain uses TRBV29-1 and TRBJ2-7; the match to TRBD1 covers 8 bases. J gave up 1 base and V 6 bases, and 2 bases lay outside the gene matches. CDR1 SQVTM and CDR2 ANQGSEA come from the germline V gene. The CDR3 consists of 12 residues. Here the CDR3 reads CSVRTGSYEQYF. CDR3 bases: TGCAGCGTACGGACAGGGTCCTACGAGCAGTACTTC.

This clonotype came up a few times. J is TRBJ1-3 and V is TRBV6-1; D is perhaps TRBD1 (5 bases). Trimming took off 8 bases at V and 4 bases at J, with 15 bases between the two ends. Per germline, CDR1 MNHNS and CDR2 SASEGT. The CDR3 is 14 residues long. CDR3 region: CASYDRGSGNTIYF. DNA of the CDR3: TGTGCCAGCTATGACAGAGGTTCAGGAAACACCATATATTTT.

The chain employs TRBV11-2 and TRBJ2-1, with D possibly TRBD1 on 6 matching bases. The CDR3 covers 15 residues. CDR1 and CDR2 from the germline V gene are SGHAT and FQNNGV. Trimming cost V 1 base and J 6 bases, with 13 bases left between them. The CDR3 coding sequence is TGTGCCAGCAGCTTAGGGAGCCCAGGGGTCAATGAGCAGTTCTTC. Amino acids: CASSLGSPGVNEQFF. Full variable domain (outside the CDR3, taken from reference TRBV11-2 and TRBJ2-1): EAGVAQSPRYKIIEKRQSVAFWCNPISGHATLYWYQQILGQGPKLLIQFQNNGVVDDSQLPKDRFSAERLKGVDSTLKIQPAKLEDSAVYLCASSLGSPGVNEQFFGPGTRLTVL.

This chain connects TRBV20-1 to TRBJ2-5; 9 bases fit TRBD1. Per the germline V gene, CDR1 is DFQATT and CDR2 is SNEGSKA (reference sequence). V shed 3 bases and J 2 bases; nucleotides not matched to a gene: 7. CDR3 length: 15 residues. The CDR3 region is CSASPTQGAQETQYF. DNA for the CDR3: TGCAGTGCTAGTCCCACACAGGGGGCGCAAGAGACCCAGTACTTC.

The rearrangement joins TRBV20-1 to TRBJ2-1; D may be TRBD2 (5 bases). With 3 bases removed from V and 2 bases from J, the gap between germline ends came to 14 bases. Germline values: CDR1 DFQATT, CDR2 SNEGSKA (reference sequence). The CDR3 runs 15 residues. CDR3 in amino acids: CSASPPPGAYNEQFF. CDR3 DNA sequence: TGCAGTGCTAGTCCCCCCCCCGGGGCCTACAATGAGCAGTTCTTC.

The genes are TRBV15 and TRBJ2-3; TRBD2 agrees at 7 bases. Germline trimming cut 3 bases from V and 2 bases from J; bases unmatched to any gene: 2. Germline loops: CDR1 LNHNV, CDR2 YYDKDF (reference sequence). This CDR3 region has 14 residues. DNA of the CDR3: TGTGCCACCAGCAGGAAGCGGGACACAGATACGCAGTATTTT. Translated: CATSRKRDTDTQYF.

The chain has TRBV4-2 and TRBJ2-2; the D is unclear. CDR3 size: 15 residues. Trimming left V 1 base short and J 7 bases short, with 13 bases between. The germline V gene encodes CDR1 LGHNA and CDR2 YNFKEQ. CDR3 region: CASSQVLARIGELFF. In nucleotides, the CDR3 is TGTGCCAGCAGCCAAGTGTTAGCCCGTATCGGGGAGCTGTTTTTT.

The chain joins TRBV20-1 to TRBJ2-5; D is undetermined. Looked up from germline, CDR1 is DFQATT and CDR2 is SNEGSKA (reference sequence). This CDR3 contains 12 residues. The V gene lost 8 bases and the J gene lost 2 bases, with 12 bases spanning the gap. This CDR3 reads CSPTRSQETQYF. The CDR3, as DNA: TGCAGTCCGACTCGAAGTCAAGAGACCCAGTACTTC.

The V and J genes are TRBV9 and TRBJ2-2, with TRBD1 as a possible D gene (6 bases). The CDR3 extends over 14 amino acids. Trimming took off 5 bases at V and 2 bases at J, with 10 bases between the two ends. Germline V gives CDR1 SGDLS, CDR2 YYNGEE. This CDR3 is CASRTGSNTGELFF. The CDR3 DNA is TGTGCCAGCAGAACAGGGAGCAACACCGGGGAGCTGTTTTTT.

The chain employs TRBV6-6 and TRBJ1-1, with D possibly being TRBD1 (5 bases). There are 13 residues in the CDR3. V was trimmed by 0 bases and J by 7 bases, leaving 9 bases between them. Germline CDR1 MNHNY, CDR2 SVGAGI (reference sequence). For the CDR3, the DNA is TGTGCCAGCAGTTACTCGTGGGGGGATGAAGCTTTCTTT. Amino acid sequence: CASSYSWGDEAFF.

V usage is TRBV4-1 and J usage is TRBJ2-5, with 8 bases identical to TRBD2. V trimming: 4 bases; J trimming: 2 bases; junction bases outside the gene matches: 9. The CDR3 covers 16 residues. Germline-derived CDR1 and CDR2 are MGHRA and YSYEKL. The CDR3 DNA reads TGCGCCAGCAGCCTCACGGGGGGGCCACGACAAGAGACCCAGTACTTC. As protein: CASSLTGGPRQETQYF.

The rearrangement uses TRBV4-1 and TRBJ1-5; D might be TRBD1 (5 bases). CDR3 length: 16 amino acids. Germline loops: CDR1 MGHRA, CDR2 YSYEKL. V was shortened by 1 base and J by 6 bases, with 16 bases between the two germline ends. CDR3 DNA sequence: TGCGCCAGCAGCCAAGTTGTCAGGGAGAAGTCTCAGCCCCAGCATTTT. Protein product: CASSQVVREKSQPQHF.

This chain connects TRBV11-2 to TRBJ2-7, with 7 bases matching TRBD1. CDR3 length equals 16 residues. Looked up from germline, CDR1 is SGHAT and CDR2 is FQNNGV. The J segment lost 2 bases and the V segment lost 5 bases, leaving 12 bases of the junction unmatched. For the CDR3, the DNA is TGTGCCAGCAGCCCCGGCCCTGGGACAGCCACCTACGAGCAGTACTTC. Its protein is CASSPGPGTATYEQYF.

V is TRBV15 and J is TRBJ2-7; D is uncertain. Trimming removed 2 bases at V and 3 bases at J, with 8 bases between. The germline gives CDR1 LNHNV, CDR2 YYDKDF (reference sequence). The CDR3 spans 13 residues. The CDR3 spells CATSRSDNYEQYF. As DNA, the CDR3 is TGTGCCACCAGCAGATCCGACAACTACGAGCAGTACTTC.

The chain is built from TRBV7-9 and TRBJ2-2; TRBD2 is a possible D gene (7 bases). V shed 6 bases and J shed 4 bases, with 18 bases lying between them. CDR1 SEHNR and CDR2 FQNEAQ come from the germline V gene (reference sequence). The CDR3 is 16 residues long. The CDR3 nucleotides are TGTGCCAGCAGTCGGGGGGCAGGATTTTTCACCGGGGAGCTGTTTTTT. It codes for CASSRGAGFFTGELFF. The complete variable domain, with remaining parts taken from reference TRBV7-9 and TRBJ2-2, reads DTGVSQNPRHKITKRGQNVTFRCDPISEHNRLYWYRQTLGQGPEFLTYFQNEAQLEKSRLLSDRFSAERPKGSFSTLEIQRTEQGDSAMYLCASSRGAGFFTGELFFGEGSRLTVL.

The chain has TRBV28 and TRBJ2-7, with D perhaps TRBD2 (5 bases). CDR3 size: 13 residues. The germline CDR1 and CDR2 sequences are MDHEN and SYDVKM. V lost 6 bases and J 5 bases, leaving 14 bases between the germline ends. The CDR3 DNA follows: TGTGCCAGCAGGCAAACTAGGAGGAACGAGCAGTACTTC. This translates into CASRQTRRNEQYF.

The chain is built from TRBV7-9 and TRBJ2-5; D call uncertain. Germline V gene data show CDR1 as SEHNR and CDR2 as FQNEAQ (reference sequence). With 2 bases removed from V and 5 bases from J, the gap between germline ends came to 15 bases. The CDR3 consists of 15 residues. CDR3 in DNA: TGTGCCAGCAGCTTATTTCATAGTGTTGGGGAGACCCAGTACTTC. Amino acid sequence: CASSLFHSVGETQYF.

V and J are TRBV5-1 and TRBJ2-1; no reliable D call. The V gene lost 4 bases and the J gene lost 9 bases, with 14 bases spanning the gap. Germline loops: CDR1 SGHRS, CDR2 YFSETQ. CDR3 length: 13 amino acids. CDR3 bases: TGCGCCAGCAGCGTCGCCCAATCGGGTGAGCAGTTCTTC. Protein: CASSVAQSGEQFF.

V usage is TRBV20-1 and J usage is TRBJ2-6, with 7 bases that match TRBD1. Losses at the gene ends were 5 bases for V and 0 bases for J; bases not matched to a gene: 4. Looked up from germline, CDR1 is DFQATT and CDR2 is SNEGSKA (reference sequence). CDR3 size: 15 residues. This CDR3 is CSASGDSSGANVLTF. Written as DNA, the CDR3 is TGCAGTGCTTCCGGGGACAGCTCTGGGGCCAACGTCCTGACTTTC.

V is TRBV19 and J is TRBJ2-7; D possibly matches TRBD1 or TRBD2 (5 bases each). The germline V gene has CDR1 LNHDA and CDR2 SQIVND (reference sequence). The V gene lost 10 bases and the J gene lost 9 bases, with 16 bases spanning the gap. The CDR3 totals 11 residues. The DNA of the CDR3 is TGTGCCACCAATACCGGGACGGGGCAGTACTTC. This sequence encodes CATNTGTGQYF.